This record covers a single T cell receptor beta chain. Antigen unknown. Each TRB cDNA library was prepared by 5' RACE (with UMI labels). TCRdb re-called the 5' RACE reads; one entry per CDR3 protein, DNA not given. The repertoire table contains around 63,000 distinct CDR3 sequences. In triplicate, each CD8+ T cell subset was sorted at 250,000 to 300,000 cells per replicate. The data derive from a study of CXCR3-negative and CXCR3-positive naive CD8 T cells. Study information: The libraries yielded around 140 million TRB reads, about 1.5 +/- 0.3 million each. Study-level points and caveats: Comparison of naive cells showed more hydrophobic TRB CDR3s in CXCR3-positive than in CXCR3-negative naive cells.

Looked up from germline, CDR1 is SNHLY and CDR2 is FYNNEI. The CDR3 is 13 residues long. The receptor's source is a human donor in good health. Some clones in this sample may be carry-over from other donors' samples. J is TRBJ2-1 and V is TRBV2. What was sequenced was naive CXCR3+ CD8+ T cells from blood. The subset here: CD45RO-CCR7+CD27+CD95- naive CD8+ T cells expressing CXCR3 (TNR3+). The CDR3 loop reads CASSLTNYNEQFF.